These 5 T cell receptor beta chains were all obtained from the same sample, sequenced in a study of long-term antiretroviral therapy in people with HIV. The assay used was immunoSEQ (version v3.0), run at survey level. Assay used: immunoSEQ multiplex PCR; TCRdb lists only in-frame clones, some missing. The table shows roughly 35,000 clones, with around 85% occurring only once. The material sequenced was unsorted PBMCs, taken about 3.3 years after starting antiretroviral therapy. The receptors come from a man younger than 35 with HIV.

This chain uses TRBV11-2 with TRBJ2-3, with TRBD2 matching 12 bases. V dropped 5 bases and J dropped 6; count of bases not matched to a gene: 6. This CDR3 contains 15 residues. In germline, CDR1 is SGHAT, CDR2 FQNNGV. The CDR3 nucleotides are TGTGCCAGCAGCCCCCTAGCGGGAGGGCTGGATACGCAGTATTTT. It specifies CASSPLAGGLDTQYF.

V gene TRBV27 combines with J gene TRBJ2-1; the match to TRBD2 covers 12 bases. In germline, CDR1 is MNHEY, CDR2 SMNVEV (reference sequence). V lost 5 bases and J lost 4; bases outside the gene matches: 9. The CDR3 runs to 17 residues. CDR3 DNA: TGTGCCAGCAGTACCGGGACTAGCGGGCTTGTATACAATGAGCAGTTCTTC. Protein: CASSTGTSGLVYNEQFF.

This chain joins TRBV5-4 and TRBJ2-3; weak D call: TRBD1 (6 bases). Trimming removed 3 bases from V and 11 bases from J, with 19 bases in between. This CDR3 spans 14 amino acids. Germline values: CDR1 SGHNT, CDR2 YYREEE (reference sequence). The CDR3 here is CASSSALQGWEQYF. CDR3 nucleotides: TGTGCCAGCAGCTCGGCGCTACAGGGTTGGGAGCAGTATTTT.

This clone was seen only a few times. V is TRBV6-1 and J is TRBJ1-5, with D unclear. This CDR3 is built from 14 residues. Trimming removed 4 bases from V and 4 bases from J, with 11 bases in between. Germline loops: CDR1 MNHNS, CDR2 SASEGT. CDR3 DNA: TGTGCCAGCAGTGCTGGGAAGGCGAATCAGCCCCAGCATTTT. Translated: CASSAGKANQPQHF.

This clone was detected only once. The rearrangement links TRBV6-5 to TRBJ1-2; TRBD1 matches at 8 bases. In germline, CDR1 is MNHEY, CDR2 SVGAGI. The V and J ends lost 6 bases and 5 bases, in that order; junction bases with no gene match: 8. This CDR3 has 14 amino acids. The CDR3: CASSTQGAGYGYTF. The CDR3 nucleotides are TGTGCCAGCAGCACCCAGGGGGCTGGGTATGGCTACACCTTC.